This TCR beta chain originates from a study of blood T cell repertoires in COVID-19. V gave up 7 bases and J gave up 6 bases; unmatched junction bases: 8. In germline, CDR1 is SQVTM, CDR2 ANQGSEA. This CDR3 comprises 13 residues. Cohorts were assigned according to the clinical history that participants reported. Contact with a PCR-confirmed or clinician-diagnosed COVID-19 case occurred within 2 weeks of entry. The protocol was immunoSEQ multiplex PCR, while the TCRdb copy is restricted to in-frame clones and leaves out a portion. The table lists fewer than 300,000 clones, roughly 85% of them singletons. This clone showed up just a few times.

This chain uses TRBV29-1 with TRBJ1-2, with 10 positions matching TRBD1. This sequence was found in a man aged 40-50 years who had been exposed to COVID-19. Source material: PBMCs or T cells enriched from blood (not recorded which). CDR3 amino acids: CSGTSGTGDGYTF. CDR3 coding DNA: TGCAGCGGGACTTCCGGGACAGGGGATGGCTACACCTTC.